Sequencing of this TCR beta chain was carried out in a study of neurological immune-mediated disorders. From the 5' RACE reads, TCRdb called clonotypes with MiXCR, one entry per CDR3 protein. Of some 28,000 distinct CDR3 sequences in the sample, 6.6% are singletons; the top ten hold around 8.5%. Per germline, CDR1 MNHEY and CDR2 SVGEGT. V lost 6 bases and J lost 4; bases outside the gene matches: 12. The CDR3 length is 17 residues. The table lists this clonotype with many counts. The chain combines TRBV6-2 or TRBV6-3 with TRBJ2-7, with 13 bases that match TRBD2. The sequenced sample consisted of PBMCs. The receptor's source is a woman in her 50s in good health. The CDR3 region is CASSYRTSGSFGYEQYF. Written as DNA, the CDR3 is TGTGCCAGCAGCTATAGGACTAGCGGGAGTTTCGGGTACGAGCAGTACTTC.